This T cell receptor beta chain was sequenced for a study of identical twins. General study points: Not following the same donors, the study drew its conclusions from cross-sectional statistical analysis. Where beta out-of-frame sequences were concerned, excess twin sharing was weaker.

This clonotype was detected many times. Its target is unknown. Template switching supplied a universal primer site; unique molecular identifiers were carried on the cDNA. TCRdb analysed the 5' RACE reads with MiXCR anew, one entry per CDR3 protein. This sample yields roughly 570,000 distinct CDR3 sequences, of which 9.6% are seen a single time; approximately 3% belongs to the top ten. The CDR3 extends over 16 amino acids. The ends were cut back, 5 bases at V and 8 bases at J, with 21 bases in the middle. Germline V gene lookup returns CDR1 SEHNR and CDR2 FQNEAQ (reference sequence). These data were likewise used in another study, on yellow fever vaccine responses in identical twins.

This chain uses TRBV7-9 with TRBJ2-2; no clear D gene. The clonotype comes from a young woman in good health. Sequencing was carried out using PBMCs. The CDR3 bases are TGTGCCAGCAGCCCCCCAGAGACACGCACCGCAGGGGAGCTGTTTTTT. Translating gives CASSPPETRTAGELFF.